This is a list of T cell receptor beta chains from one sample in a study of regulatory T cells in long-lasting Graves disease. A single record per CDR3 protein comes from TCRdb applying MiXCR to the multiplex PCR reads. The repertoire holds roughly 420,000 distinct CDR3 sequences, with about a sixth as singletons. The sample was also reused in another study, on T cells in Graves' hyperthyroidism and ophthalmopathy.

Sample: peripheral blood mononuclear cells (PBMCs), taken at new diagnosis, from a patient treated with antithyroid drugs. Receptors originate from a woman in her late teens or twenties with Graves disease. CDR3s include the opening cysteine and the closing phenylalanine or tryptophan. A D gene is named only where the DNA matches it firmly. The size field is filled for only some rows; it gives once, few, many or a size class.

abundance,d_gene,v_gene,j_gene,CDR3nt,CDR3aa
many,TRBD1,TRBV20-1,TRBJ1-1,TGCAGGGCGGGAACAGGGGACGGGTTGATTGAAGCTTTCTTT,CRAGTGDGLIEAFF
NA,TRBD2,TRBV5-1,TRBJ2-5,TGCGCCAGCAGCCCCCTACTAGCGGGAGTACAAGAGACCCAGTACTTC,CASSPLLAGVQETQYF
many,TRBD1,TRBV13,TRBJ2-7,TGTGCCAGCAGCAAGGGACAGTCGAGCTCCTACGAGCAGTACTTC,CASSKGQSSSYEQYF
many,NA,TRBV28,TRBJ2-1,TGTGCCAGCAGTTCGCCCAACAGCCCCAAATACGACAATGAGCAGTTCTTC,CASSSPNSPKYDNEQFF
few,NA,TRBV10-2,TRBJ2-7,TGCGCCAGCAGGGAGACTAGCTACGAGCAGTACTTC,CASRETSYEQYF
NA,TRBD2,TRBV6-2/TRBV6-3,TRBJ2-7,TGTGCCAGCAATCGGCCGGGACTAGCGGGAGGTGAGCAGTACTTC,CASNRPGLAGGEQYF
many,NA,TRBV29-1,TRBJ2-1,TGCAGCGTTGACGACAGCACAGAATCCAAACCGATCTTC,CSVDDSTESKPIF
NA,TRBD2,TRBV11-2,TRBJ2-1,TGTGCCAGCAGCTTAGCCCAGCGGGAGTGGTCCTACAATGAGCAGTTCTTC,CASSLAQREWSYNEQFF
NA,NA,TRBV12-3/TRBV12-4,TRBJ1-5,TGTGCCAGCAGTTTATCAGTAAGCAATCAGCCCCAGCATTTT,CASSLSVSNQPQHF
NA,NA,TRBV12-3/TRBV12-4,TRBJ2-2,TGTGCCAGCCGGACACCGCTCGGCGGGGAGCTGTTTTTT,CASRTPLGGELFF
few,NA,TRBV4-1,TRBJ2-1,TGCGCCAGCAGCCAAGTGTCGGACAATGAGCAGTTCTTC,CASSQVSDNEQFF
many,NA,TRBV15,TRBJ2-7,TGTGCCACCAGCAGAGAGACACAGAACTACGAGCAGTACTTC,CATSRETQNYEQYF
NA,TRBD1,TRBV24-1,TRBJ2-1,TGTGCCACCAGTAAGTACGGACAGGGGCCGGAGCAGTTCTTC,CATSKYGQGPEQFF
few,NA,TRBV6-1,TRBJ1-6,TGTGCCAGCTCCTCACACGGGGGCGAGGATTCACCCCTCCACTTT,CASSSHGGEDSPLHF
few,NA,TRBV27,TRBJ1-2,TGTGCCAGCAGTGACGAGTTAAGCAGCGGCTACACCTTC,CASSDELSSGYTF
NA,NA,TRBV2,TRBJ1-4,TGTGCCACCTTGACAGGCGTGGGGGAAAAACTGTTTTTT,CATLTGVGEKLFF
few,NA,TRBV30,TRBJ2-3,TGTGCCTGGGGAGGGGGCAGTGGAACAGATACGCAGTATTTT,CAWGGGSGTDTQYF
many,NA,TRBV3-1,TRBJ2-7,TGTGCCAGCAGCCTCGGACACAGCTCCTACGAGCAGTACTTC,CASSLGHSSYEQYF
NA,NA,TRBV5-1,TRBJ2-1,TGCGCCAGCAGGGGGGGGCTTTCCCGGGGGACGAACAATGAGCAGTTCTTC,CASRGGLSRGTNNEQFF
few,TRBD2,TRBV7-9,TRBJ2-5,TGTGCCAGCAGCTTAAAAGCGGGAGTAGGAGAGACCCAGTACTTC,CASSLKAGVGETQYF
many,NA,TRBV20-1,TRBJ2-6,TGCAGTGCTAGAGGGGGGGCTGGGGCCAACGTCCTGACTTTC,CSARGGAGANVLTF
many,NA,TRBV30,TRBJ2-2,TGTGCCTGGACCCAAACGAACACCGGGGAGCTGTTTTTT,CAWTQTNTGELFF
many,NA,TRBV7-2,TRBJ2-1,TGTGCCAGCAGCAACCGGGACTCGAGCTCCTACAATGAGCAGTTCTTC,CASSNRDSSSYNEQFF
NA,TRBD1,TRBV2,TRBJ1-3,TGTGCCAGCAGTGAATGGACAGGTGGGAGCTCTGGAAACACCATATATTTT,CASSEWTGGSSGNTIYF
many,NA,TRBV12-3/TRBV12-4,TRBJ1-1,TGTGCCAGCAGCCTAGTAGGGACAACGAGGGGCACTGAAGCTTTCTTT,CASSLVGTTRGTEAFF
few,TRBD1,TRBV7-2,TRBJ2-5,TGTGCCAGCAGCTTAACGGGACAGACCCAAGAGACCCAGTACTTC,CASSLTGQTQETQYF
NA,TRBD2,TRBV20-1,TRBJ2-7,TGCAGTGCTAGAGATGCAGTCGTTGGACTAGCGGGAAATGAGCAGTACTTC,CSARDAVVGLAGNEQYF
many,NA,TRBV10-3,TRBJ2-7,TGTGCCATCAGTGAGTCGAGGAACTCCTACGAGCAGTACTTC,CAISESRNSYEQYF
few,TRBD2,TRBV7-6,TRBJ2-7,TGTGCCAGCAGCCAGCGGGAGTCTCCCTACGAGCAGTACTTC,CASSQRESPYEQYF
few,TRBD1,TRBV7-8,TRBJ1-1,TGTGCCAGCAGCTTGACAGGGGCTGGTGCTGAAGCTTTCTTT,CASSLTGAGAEAFF
few,NA,TRBV30,TRBJ2-7,TGTGCCTGGACCCGCGGCTACGAGCAGTACTTC,CAWTRGYEQYF
many,TRBD1,TRBV3-1,TRBJ1-1,TGTGCCAGCAGCCGAGGGACAGCTGAAGCTTTCTTT,CASSRGTAEAFF
NA,NA,TRBV6-2/TRBV6-3,TRBJ2-1,TGTGCCAGCAGACGAGGGGGGCCGGCCTACAATGAGCAGTTCTTC,CASRRGGPAYNEQFF
many,NA,TRBV7-8,TRBJ2-1,TGTGCCAGCAGCTTAGTACGCCTGGGGGAGCAGTTCTTC,CASSLVRLGEQFF
few,TRBD2,TRBV9,TRBJ2-1,TGTGCCAGCAGCGCCCGACTAGCGAACTACAATGAGCAGTTCTTC,CASSARLANYNEQFF
many,NA,TRBV2,TRBJ2-7,TGTGCCAGCCTTAGCAAGGACAGCGTTCCCTACGAGCAGTACTTC,CASLSKDSVPYEQYF
NA,NA,TRBV9,TRBJ1-1,TGTGCCAGCAGCGTAGTTGGGGGTAGGAACACTGAAGCTTTCTTT,CASSVVGGRNTEAFF
many,NA,TRBV18,TRBJ1-4,TGTGCCAGCTCACGGATGTTGGTAGCAACTAATGAAAAACTGTTTTTT,CASSRMLVATNEKLFF
NA,TRBD1,TRBV24-1,TRBJ2-2,TGTGCCACCAGTGATTTCCCTACAGGGGGACCCGGGGAGCTGTTTTTT,CATSDFPTGGPGELFF
many,NA,TRBV28,TRBJ2-1,TGTGCCAGCAGAGTAACTAGCTCTGAGCAGTTCTTC,CASRVTSSEQFF
few,NA,TRBV2,TRBJ1-3,TGTGCCAGCAGAGCCTTTGACAGTAGCTCTGGAAACACCATATATTTT,CASRAFDSSSGNTIYF
NA,NA,TRBV29-1,TRBJ2-7,TGCAGCGTTGAAGAGCGGGGATCCGAGCAGTACTTC,CSVEERGSEQYF
many,TRBD2,TRBV7-3,TRBJ2-1,TGTGCCAGCAGCTTAACTGGGAGCGGGACTAGCGTCAACAATGAGCAGTTCTTC,CASSLTGSGTSVNNEQFF